This TCR beta chain was profiled in a study of Graves' ophthalmopathy and Graves' hyperthyroidism. Study summary: Blood was drawn at initial diagnosis, before any treatment. Findings and limits, study-wide: Blood shared most expanded thyroid clonotypes above 0.001 frequency.

Enrolled hyperthyroidism patients had a new diagnosis, a duration under 2 months, and an age of 18 to 65. Pregnancy or lactation, uncontrolled infections and other autoimmune diseases were grounds for excluding patients. This clonotype was detected many times. Antigen unknown. An end of the junction differs from the germline gene, which may be a read error. The sequenced template was RNA, covering the TCR beta CDR3 region. RT-PCR in the first round used HTBI primers; a second-round multiplex PCR followed. One entry per CDR3 protein results from TCRdb running MiXCR on the multiplex PCR reads. The sample records roughly 400,000 distinct CDR3 sequences, approximately 15% being singletons. Germline V gives CDR1 LNHDA, CDR2 SQIVND (reference sequence). The CDR3 runs to 14 residues.

The source material was peripheral blood. The sequence was collected from a woman between 18 and 29 years old with stable Graves' hyperthyroidism. The rearrangement links TRBV19 to TRBJ1-2; maybe TRBD1 (5 bases). DNA of the CDR3: TGTGCCAGTCGCCCTTGGGGTATCCAGCGGGACTACGCCTTC. It specifies CASRPWGIQRDYAF.